The rows below give T cell receptor beta chains drawn from one sample of a study of OX40 agonist ivuxolimab in advanced cancers. Sequenced by immunoSEQ multiplex PCR; TCRdb stores in-frame clones only, minus some. The sample carries approximately 97,000 clones, 86% recorded once. The material was CD4+ or CD8+ T cells sorted from blood, obtained in a trial of the OX40 agonist ivuxolimab. These receptors were obtained from an adult with an advanced solid tumor such as melanoma, head and neck, liver or kidney cancer. CDR3s include the opening cysteine and the closing phenylalanine or tryptophan. The D gene is left open where the match is weak. Size is omitted from some rows. Given values are once, few, many or a class for expanded clones.

v_call: TRBV5-1
clone_size: .
d_call: .
j_call: TRBJ1-1
cdr3_aa: CASSPGATANTEAFF
cdr3_nt: TGCGCCAGCAGCCCGGGGGCGACAGCGAACACTGAAGCTTTCTTT

v_call: TRBV7-8
clone_size: many
d_call: .
j_call: TRBJ2-1
cdr3_aa: CASSPNGGSSYNEQFF
cdr3_nt: TGTGCCAGCAGCCCGAATGGGGGGAGCTCCTACAATGAGCAGTTCTTC

v_call: TRBV4-2
clone_size: .
d_call: TRBD2
j_call: TRBJ2-7
cdr3_aa: CASSQGAGDYEQYF
cdr3_nt: TGTGCCAGCAGCCAAGGAGCGGGAGACTACGAGCAGTACTTC

v_call: TRBV7-9
clone_size: .
d_call: TRBD1
j_call: TRBJ1-2
cdr3_aa: CASSPRQGEDYGYTF
cdr3_nt: TGTGCCAGCAGCCCCCGACAGGGGGAGGACTATGGCTACACCTTC

v_call: TRBV19
clone_size: few
d_call: .
j_call: TRBJ2-5
cdr3_aa: CASSIVASEQETQYF
cdr3_nt: TGTGCCAGTAGTATTGTGGCTAGCGAGCAAGAGACCCAGTACTTC

v_call: TRBV10-1
clone_size: .
d_call: .
j_call: TRBJ2-3
cdr3_aa: CASSDPENQRADTQYF
cdr3_nt: TGCGCCAGCAGTGACCCCGAAAACCAGAGGGCAGATACGCAGTATTTT

v_call: TRBV5-6
clone_size: once
d_call: TRBD2
j_call: TRBJ2-1
cdr3_aa: CASSPFEREVGNEQFF
cdr3_nt: TGTGCCAGCAGCCCCTTCGAGCGGGAGGTTGGCAATGAGCAGTTCTTC

v_call: TRBV7-2
clone_size: .
d_call: .
j_call: TRBJ1-1
cdr3_aa: CASSLGRMNTEAFF
cdr3_nt: TGTGCCAGCAGCTTGGGTAGGATGAACACTGAAGCTTTCTTT

v_call: TRBV2
clone_size: .
d_call: TRBD1
j_call: TRBJ2-7
cdr3_aa: CASSLGTGGLYEQYF
cdr3_nt: TGTGCCAGCAGTCTTGGGACAGGGGGCCTCTACGAGCAGTACTTC

v_call: TRBV7-9
clone_size: .
d_call: .
j_call: TRBJ2-2
cdr3_aa: CASSPRDPGELFF
cdr3_nt: TGTGCCAGCAGCCCCCGGGACCCCGGGGAGCTGTTTTTT

v_call: TRBV27
clone_size: .
d_call: .
j_call: TRBJ1-5
cdr3_aa: CASSPLDQPQHF
cdr3_nt: TGTGCCAGCAGTCCTTTGGATCAGCCCCAGCATTTT

v_call: TRBV10-2
clone_size: .
d_call: .
j_call: TRBJ1-2
cdr3_aa: CASSDPRQVLKYGYTF
cdr3_nt: TGCGCCAGCAGTGACCCCCGACAGGTCCTAAAGTATGGCTACACCTTC

v_call: TRBV7-3
clone_size: few
d_call: TRBD1
j_call: TRBJ1-2
cdr3_aa: CASSVDRDYGYTF
cdr3_nt: TGTGCCAGCAGCGTAGACAGGGACTATGGCTACACCTTC

v_call: TRBV5-1
clone_size: .
d_call: .
j_call: TRBJ1-4
cdr3_aa: CASSPNPIRNEKLFF
cdr3_nt: TGCGCCAGCAGCCCGAACCCCATCCGTAATGAAAAACTGTTTTTT

v_call: TRBV11-2
clone_size: .
d_call: .
j_call: TRBJ1-2
cdr3_aa: CASSQTPGTKLGYTF
cdr3_nt: TGTGCCAGCAGCCAAACCCCCGGGACAAAACTTGGCTACACCTTC

v_call: TRBV6-5
clone_size: .
d_call: .
j_call: TRBJ1-1
cdr3_aa: CASSYWGHPEGDEAFF
cdr3_nt: TGTGCCAGCAGTTACTGGGGACATCCGGAGGGGGATGAAGCTTTCTTT

v_call: TRBV5-1
clone_size: .
d_call: TRBD2
j_call: TRBJ2-1
cdr3_aa: CASSLYTGTSGYNEQFF
cdr3_nt: TGCGCCAGCAGCTTGTACACTGGGACTAGCGGGTACAATGAGCAGTTCTTC

v_call: TRBV6-6
clone_size: few
d_call: .
j_call: TRBJ2-7
cdr3_aa: CASNKQESYEQYF
cdr3_nt: TGTGCCAGCAACAAACAGGAGTCCTACGAGCAGTACTTC

v_call: TRBV6-6
clone_size: .
d_call: TRBD1
j_call: TRBJ2-7
cdr3_aa: CASTLRTGTYEQYF
cdr3_nt: TGTGCCAGCACCCTACGGACAGGGACCTACGAGCAGTACTTC

v_call: TRBV4-1
clone_size: .
d_call: TRBD2
j_call: TRBJ2-5
cdr3_aa: CASSQDRLAGLQETQYF
cdr3_nt: TGCGCCAGCAGCCAAGATCGGCTAGCGGGCCTACAAGAGACCCAGTACTTC

v_call: TRBV6-5
clone_size: .
d_call: .
j_call: TRBJ2-1
cdr3_aa: CASSYSRENEQFF
cdr3_nt: TGTGCCAGCAGTTACTCCCGAGAGAATGAGCAGTTCTTC

v_call: TRBV7-3
clone_size: .
d_call: .
j_call: TRBJ2-1
cdr3_aa: CASSPERAGYNEQFF
cdr3_nt: TGTGCCAGCAGCCCAGAACGGGCGGGGTACAATGAGCAGTTCTTC

v_call: TRBV19
clone_size: .
d_call: .
j_call: TRBJ1-2
cdr3_aa: CASSIGPYGYTF
cdr3_nt: TGTGCCAGTAGTATTGGACCCTATGGCTACACCTTC

v_call: TRBV10-3
clone_size: .
d_call: .
j_call: TRBJ1-1
cdr3_aa: CAIRGAGSNTEAFF
cdr3_nt: TGTGCCATCAGGGGGGCGGGGTCGAACACTGAAGCTTTCTTT

v_call: TRBV4-1
clone_size: .
d_call: TRBD2
j_call: TRBJ2-3
cdr3_aa: CASSQRYSGGSTDTQYF
cdr3_nt: TGCGCCAGCAGCCAGAGGTATAGCGGGGGTTCCACAGATACGCAGTATTTT

v_call: TRBV2
clone_size: .
d_call: .
j_call: TRBJ2-5
cdr3_aa: CASGGRSETQYF
cdr3_nt: TGTGCCAGCGGAGGGAGATCAGAGACCCAGTACTTC

v_call: TRBV14
clone_size: .
d_call: .
j_call: TRBJ1-2
cdr3_aa: CASSQSYQDYGYTF
cdr3_nt: TGTGCCAGCAGCCAGAGTTATCAAGACTATGGCTACACCTTC

v_call: TRBV18
clone_size: .
d_call: TRBD2
j_call: TRBJ2-7
cdr3_aa: CASSPTSGRVLSYEQYF
cdr3_nt: TGTGCCAGCTCACCCACTAGCGGGAGGGTACTTTCCTACGAGCAGTACTTC

v_call: TRBV5-6
clone_size: .
d_call: .
j_call: TRBJ2-3
cdr3_aa: CASSLDLSADTQYF
cdr3_nt: TGTGCCAGCAGCTTGGATTTATCTGCAGATACGCAGTATTTT

v_call: TRBV18
clone_size: .
d_call: .
j_call: TRBJ2-3
cdr3_aa: CASSTRQNPSTDTQYF
cdr3_nt: TGTGCCAGCTCAACAAGACAGAACCCCTCCACAGATACGCAGTATTTT

v_call: TRBV6-5
clone_size: .
d_call: .
j_call: TRBJ1-4
cdr3_aa: CASSPVRKEKLFF
cdr3_nt: TGTGCCAGCAGTCCCGTTAGGAAGGAAAAACTGTTTTTT

v_call: TRBV10-2
clone_size: .
d_call: TRBD1
j_call: TRBJ1-2
cdr3_aa: CASSFVLGDRGYYGYTF
cdr3_nt: TGCGCCAGCAGTTTCGTCCTGGGGGACAGGGGCTACTATGGCTACACCTTC

v_call: TRBV27
clone_size: .
d_call: TRBD1
j_call: TRBJ2-3
cdr3_aa: CATRQGLSTDTQYF
cdr3_nt: TGTGCCACTCGACAGGGTCTTAGTACAGATACGCAGTATTTT